This entry features one T cell receptor beta chain sequence. This sample is drawn from a study of OX40 agonist ivuxolimab in advanced cancers. Study at large: Enrolled patients in dose escalation had cancers that were hepatocellular carcinoma, melanoma, renal cell or head and neck cancer.

Clones were sequenced by immunoSEQ multiplex PCR, and TCRdb holds only the in-frame ones, with some missing. The table has 15,000 to 25,000 clones, about four fifths seen once; the top ten hold roughly an eighth. There are 15 residues in the CDR3. In germline, CDR1 is MGHDK, CDR2 SYGVNS. V shed 8 bases and J 3 bases; nucleotides not matched to a gene: 10. Material: CD4+ or CD8+ T cells sorted from blood, obtained in a trial of the OX40 agonist ivuxolimab. The chain recombines TRBV25-1 with TRBJ2-1, with 7 nucleotides matching TRBD1. This clonotype originated in an adult with an advanced solid tumor such as melanoma, head and neck, liver or kidney cancer. CDR3 bases: TGTGCCAGCGGAGCCTGGGGACAGATCTACAATGAGCAGTTCTTC. Protein product: CASGAWGQIYNEQFF.